The TCR beta chain described here comes from a study of vaccination effects on CD4 cells after COVID-19. In regard to this clone: The antigen is not known.

Sequenced by immunoSEQ multiplex PCR; TCRdb stores in-frame clones only, minus some. The data contain roughly 34,000 clones, 82% of them seen just once; the ten biggest clones take up about 1.6%. Expansion of antigen-specific CD4+ T cells with viral peptide pools was carried out by the ViraFEST assay before sequencing. Subsequent to a culture period of less than twelve days, CD4+ T cells were isolated. Participants were vaccinated with two doses of either the BNT162b2 or mRNA-1273 vaccine. This receptor was taken from a human donor who received a COVID-19 vaccine. Some clones in this sample may be carry-over from other donors' samples. The sample here was CD4+ T cells from PBMCs cultured with HCoV-NL63 spike peptides, taken after COVID-19 vaccination.

CDR3 bases: TGCAGCGTTGTAGAAGGGCCTGAAGCTTTCTTT. Its protein is CSVVEGPEAFF. The chain couples TRBV29-1 to TRBJ1-1; no clear D. The CDR3 covers 11 residues. Per germline, CDR1 SQVTM and CDR2 ANQGSEA. V gave up 4 bases and J gave up 6 bases, with 9 bases separating them.